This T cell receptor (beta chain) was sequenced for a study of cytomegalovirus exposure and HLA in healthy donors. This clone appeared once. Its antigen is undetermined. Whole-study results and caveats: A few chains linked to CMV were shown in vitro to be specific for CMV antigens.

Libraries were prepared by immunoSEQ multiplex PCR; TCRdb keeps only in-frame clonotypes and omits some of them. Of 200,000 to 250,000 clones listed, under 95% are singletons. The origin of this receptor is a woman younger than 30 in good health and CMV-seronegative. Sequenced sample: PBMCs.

CDR3 region: CASSQESGTQAKNIQYF. The CDR3 DNA reads as TGCGCCAGCAGCCAAGAATCCGGGACTCAAGCCAAAAACATTCAGTACTTC. The genes are TRBV4-1 and TRBJ2-4; D is possibly TRBD2 (6 bases). Germline CDR1 is MGHRA and CDR2 is YSYEKL. V was pared by 0 bases and J by 0 bases, with 12 bases between. There are 17 residues in the CDR3.